This TCR beta chain was recovered during a study of T cells in tuberculosis. Study-level points and caveats: Selection depended on which cryopreserved specimens were available.

A remark on this clone: The antigen is not known.

Generated by immunoSEQ multiplex PCR, the TCRdb table keeps only in-frame clones and is missing some. Of around 35,000 clones in the sample, approximately 94% are singletons; the top ten hold about 12%. The germline V gene has CDR1 SGHRS and CDR2 YFSETQ. V was clipped by 5 bases and J by 0 bases; unmatched bases: 4. The CDR3 spans 16 residues. This sequence originates from a donor aged 10 to 29 with latent tuberculosis or without tuberculosis infection. Some clones in this sample may be carry-over from other donors' samples. The material sequenced was PBMCs. The chain employs TRBV5-1 and TRBJ2-6; 8 bases fit TRBD1. In DNA form, the CDR3 reads TGCGCCAGCAGTCGGACAGGGACCTCTGGGGCCAACGTCCTGACTTTC. Its translation: CASSRTGTSGANVLTF.